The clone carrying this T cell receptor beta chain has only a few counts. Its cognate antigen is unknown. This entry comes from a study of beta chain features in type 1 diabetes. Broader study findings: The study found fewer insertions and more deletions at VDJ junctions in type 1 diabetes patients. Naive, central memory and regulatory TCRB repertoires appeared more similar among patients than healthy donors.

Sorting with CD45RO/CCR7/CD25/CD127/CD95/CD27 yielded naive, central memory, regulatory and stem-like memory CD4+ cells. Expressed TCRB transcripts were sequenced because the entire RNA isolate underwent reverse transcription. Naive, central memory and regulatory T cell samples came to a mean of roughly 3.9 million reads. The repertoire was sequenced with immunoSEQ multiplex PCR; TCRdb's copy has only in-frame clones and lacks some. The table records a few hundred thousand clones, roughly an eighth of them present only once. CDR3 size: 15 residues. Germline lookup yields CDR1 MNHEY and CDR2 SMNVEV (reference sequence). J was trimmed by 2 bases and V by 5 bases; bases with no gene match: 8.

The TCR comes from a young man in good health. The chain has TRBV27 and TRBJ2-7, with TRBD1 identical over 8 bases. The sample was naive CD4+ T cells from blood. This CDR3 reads CASSPGQGATYEQYF. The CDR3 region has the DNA TGTGCCAGCAGTCCCGGACAGGGAGCTACCTACGAGCAGTACTTC.